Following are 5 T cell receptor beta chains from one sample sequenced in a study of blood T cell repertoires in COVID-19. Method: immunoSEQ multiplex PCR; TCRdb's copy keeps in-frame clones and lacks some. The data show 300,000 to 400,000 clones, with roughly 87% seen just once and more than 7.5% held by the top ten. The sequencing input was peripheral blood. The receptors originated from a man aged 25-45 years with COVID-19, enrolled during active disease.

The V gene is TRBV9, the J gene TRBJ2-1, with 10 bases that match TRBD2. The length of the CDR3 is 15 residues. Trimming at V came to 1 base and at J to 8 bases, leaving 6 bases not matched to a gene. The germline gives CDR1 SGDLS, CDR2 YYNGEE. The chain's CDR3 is CASSVSSGRAHEQFF. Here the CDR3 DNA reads TGTGCCAGCAGCGTATCCAGCGGGAGGGCCCATGAGCAGTTCTTC.

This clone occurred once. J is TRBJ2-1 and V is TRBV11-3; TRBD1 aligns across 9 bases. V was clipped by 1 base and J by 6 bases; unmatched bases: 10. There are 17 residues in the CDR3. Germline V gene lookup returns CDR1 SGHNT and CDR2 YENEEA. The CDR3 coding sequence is TGTGCCAGCAGCTTAGGAGGGACAGGGTTATCATCCAATGAGCAGTTCTTC. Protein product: CASSLGGTGLSSNEQFF.

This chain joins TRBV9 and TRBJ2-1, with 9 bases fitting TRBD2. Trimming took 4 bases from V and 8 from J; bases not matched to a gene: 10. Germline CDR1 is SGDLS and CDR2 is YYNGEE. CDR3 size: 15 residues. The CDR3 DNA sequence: TGTGCCAGCAGCCCTAGCGGGGACTACGACCATGAGCAGTTCTTC. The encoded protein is CASSPSGDYDHEQFF.

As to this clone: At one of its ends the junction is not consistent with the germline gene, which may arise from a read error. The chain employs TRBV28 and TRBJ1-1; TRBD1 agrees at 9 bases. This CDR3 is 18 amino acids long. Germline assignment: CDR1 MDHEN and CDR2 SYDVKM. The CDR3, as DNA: TGTGCCAGCAGTTTGACCGGGACAGGGACCTATCTGAACTCTGAAGCTTTCTTT. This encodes CASSLTGTGTYLNSEAFF. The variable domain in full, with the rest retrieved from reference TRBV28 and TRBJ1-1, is DVKVTQSSRYLVKRTGEKVFLECVQDMDHENMFWYRQDPGLGLRLIYFSYDVKMKEKGDIPEGYSVSREKKERFSLILESASTNQTSMYLCASSLTGTGTYLNSEAFFGQGTRLTVV.

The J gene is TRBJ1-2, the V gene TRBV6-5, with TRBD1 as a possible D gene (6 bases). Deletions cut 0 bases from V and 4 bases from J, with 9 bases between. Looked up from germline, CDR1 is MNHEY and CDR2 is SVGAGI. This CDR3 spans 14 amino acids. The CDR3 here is CASSYSRTAYGYTF. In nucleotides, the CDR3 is TGTGCCAGCAGTTACTCGAGGACAGCCTATGGCTACACCTTC.